The present TCR beta chain was sequenced within a study of T cell clonality in common variable immunodeficiency. Trimming cost V 5 bases and J 3 bases, with 17 bases left between them. CDR3 length equals 16 residues. Germline V gives CDR1 SGHTA, CDR2 FQGTGA. The study, taken as a whole, reports: Reportedly, TCR beta sequences from common variable immunodeficiency showed fewer deletions and N-nucleotide insertions. Shared TCRbeta clones were fewer between CVID subjects than controls. Compared with healthy controls, CVID subjects showed increased TCRbeta clonality, mostly in about a third. Authors noted CVID clonality's cause needs subpopulation repertoire sequencing.

Sequencing was performed with immunoSEQ multiplex PCR; in TCRdb, only in-frame clones are kept and a portion is missing. Singletons are absent from the sample, which has about 35,000 clones. The sample holds many counts of this clone. Its target is not known. The observed sequence ends 3 residues before the CDR3 terminus, with the missing tail filled in from the germline J gene. This TCR was recovered from a person between 18 and 75 years old in good health. The V gene is TRBV7-3, the J gene TRBJ2-1; tentative D call: TRBD1 (8 bases). The sequencing input was peripheral blood mononuclear cells. CDR3 DNA, as far as it was read: TGTGCCAGCAGCCTCGCTACAGGGGGGGGCTACAATGAG. Protein: CASSLATGGGYNE. The whole CDR3 sequence reads CASSLATGGGYNEQFF. The whole variable domain, remainder taken from reference TRBV7-3 and TRBJ2-1, is GAGVSQTPSNKVTEKGKYVELRCDPISGHTALYWYRQSLGQGPEFLIYFQGTGAADDSGLPNDRFFAVRPEGSVSTLKIQRTERGDSAVYLCASSLATGGGYNEQFFGPGTRLTVL.